The 15 T cell receptor beta chains in this list originate from one sample, sequenced in a study of cytomegalovirus exposure and HLA in healthy donors. Primers for the PCR totalled 60 Vbeta and 13 Jbeta. Clones were read by immunoSEQ multiplex PCR, and TCRdb kept only the in-frame ones, dropping some. The sample holds 150,000 or so clones, around 78% seen once. Sequenced material: PBMCs. These receptors all stem from a woman between 40 and 50 years old in good health and CMV-seronegative.

This rearrangement joins TRBV29-1 to TRBJ2-1; possibly TRBD2 for D (6 bases). Germline V gene data show CDR1 as SQVTM and CDR2 as ANQGSEA. Trimming stripped 5 bases from V and 6 bases from J, with 14 bases between. The CDR3 runs to 13 residues. The DNA of the CDR3 is TGCAGCGTTCCGACTAGTTCCGGCAATGAGCAGTTCTTC. This sequence encodes CSVPTSSGNEQFF.

This clone was counted once. The chain links TRBV19 to TRBJ1-4; D gene ambiguous. Trimming pared 4 bases from V and 6 bases from J, leaving 3 bases between. CDR1 is LNHDA, CDR2 SQIVND, per germline (reference sequence). The CDR3 has 11 residues. As DNA, the CDR3 is TGTGCCAGTAGTACTTATGAAAAACTGTTTTTT. Translating it yields CASSTYEKLFF. The entire variable domain, with the rest obtained from reference TRBV19 and TRBJ1-4, is as follows: DGGITQSPKYLFRKEGQNVTLSCEQNLNHDAMYWYRQDPGQGLRLIYYSQIVNDFQKGDIAEGYSVSREKKESFPLTVTSAQKNPTAFYLCASSTYEKLFFGSGTQLSVL.

There are a few counts of this clone. The V gene is TRBV6-5, the J gene TRBJ1-4; D remains unclear. CDR1 is MNHEY, CDR2 SVGAGI, per germline. V gave up 2 bases and J gave up 8 bases, with 9 bases separating them. This CDR3 region has 13 residues. Here the CDR3 DNA reads TGTGCCAGCAGTTACGAGGAGGGCGAAAAACTGTTTTTT. Protein sequence: CASSYEEGEKLFF.

V and J are TRBV2 and TRBJ1-2; 9 bases are shared with TRBD1. CDR1 and CDR2 from the germline V gene are SNHLY and FYNNEI. The CDR3 runs 11 residues. V was pared by 5 bases and J by 12 bases, with 4 bases of the junction left unmatched. The CDR3 DNA sequence: TGTGCCAGCAGTACACAGGGGGCCGACACCTTC. Translating gives CASSTQGADTF.

The chain joins TRBV21-1 to TRBJ2-3; TRBD2 reflects the table's D call only, with no check against the DNA. TRBV21-1 is flagged as a pseudogene. The CDR3 is 18 residues long. The CDR3 here is CASSKGNGGLADTDTQYF. Written as DNA, the CDR3 is TGTGCCAGCAGCAAAGGTAACGGAGGACTAGCAGACACAGATACGCAGTATTTT.

With regard to this clone: The junction shows a germline mismatch at one end, possibly a read error. The gene calls are TRBV7-9 and TRBJ1-2, with no clear D. In germline, CDR1 is SEHNR, CDR2 FQNEAQ (reference sequence). There are 12 residues in the CDR3. The CDR3 bases are TGTTCCAGCAGCTTTGATGCGTATGGCTACACCTTC. This gives the protein CSSSFDAYGYTF.

A single count supports this clone. V gene TRBV5-6 combines with J gene TRBJ2-6; 7 bases agree with TRBD1. CDR1 and CDR2 (germline): SGHDT, YYEEEE. The ends lost 5 bases at V and 0 bases at J; junction bases unmatched: 8. CDR3 size: 17 residues. For the CDR3, the DNA is TGTGCCAGCAGGATTCAGACAGGGACCTCTGGGGCCAACGTCCTGACTTTC. Encoded protein: CASRIQTGTSGANVLTF.

This chain links TRBV5-6 with TRBJ2-7; D perhaps matches TRBD2 (5 bases). This CDR3 has 13 residues. V gave up 4 bases and J gave up 6 bases, with 14 bases separating them. Looked up from germline, CDR1 is SGHDT and CDR2 is YYEEEE. CDR3 region: CASSATLAGEQYF. The CDR3 bases are TGTGCCAGCAGCGCCACCCTAGCAGGCGAGCAGTACTTC.

The V gene is TRBV10-3, the J gene TRBJ2-1, with D possibly being TRBD2 (6 bases). V was trimmed by 6 bases and J by 5 bases, leaving 26 bases between them. The CDR3 spans 18 residues. Germline V gene data show CDR1 as ENHRY and CDR2 as SYGVKD. The CDR3 is CAISPGLMLGGENNEQFF. The CDR3 region has the DNA TGTGCCATCAGCCCCGGACTCATGTTGGGAGGCGAAAACAATGAGCAGTTCTTC.

In this sample, this clone turned up a few times. This sequence joins TRBV28 and TRBJ1-1, with a tentative D call TRBD1 (5 bases). V was shortened by 3 bases and J by 6 bases, with 14 bases between the two germline ends. The CDR3 consists of 14 residues. Germline V gene lookup returns CDR1 MDHEN and CDR2 SYDVKM. CDR3 nucleotides: TGTGCCAGCAGTTTGGATTGGGGGGGTGCTGAAGCTTTCTTT. This sequence encodes CASSLDWGGAEAFF.

CDR3 bases: TGTGCCAGCACGGGACTCCAAGAGACCCAGTACTTC. This gives the protein CASTGLQETQYF. J is TRBJ2-5 and V is TRBV2, with D maybe TRBD2 (6 bases). Germline loops: CDR1 SNHLY, CDR2 FYNNEI. The CDR3 extends over 12 amino acids. With 7 bases removed from V and 1 base from J, the gap between germline ends came to 7 bases.

In its sample, this clone was seen a few times. The chain joins TRBV11-3 to TRBJ2-5; D is ambiguous. There are 15 residues in the CDR3. Germline CDR1 is SGHNT and CDR2 is YENEEA. The V gene lost 8 bases and the J gene lost 2 bases, with 18 bases spanning the gap. The CDR3 loop reads CASPRSLGNQETQYF. The DNA for the CDR3 is TGTGCCAGCCCTCGGTCACTTGGTAATCAAGAGACCCAGTACTTC.

V is TRBV7-8 and J is TRBJ2-5; D possibly corresponds to TRBD2 (5 bases). This CDR3 comprises 14 residues. The germline V gene has CDR1 SGHVS and CDR2 FQNEAQ. The V gene lost 5 bases and the J gene lost 5 bases, with 15 bases spanning the gap. The chain's CDR3 is CASSGLMGVETQYF. CDR3 sequence (DNA): TGTGCCAGCAGCGGCCTCATGGGAGTGGAGACCCAGTACTTC. The complete variable domain, with remaining parts taken from reference TRBV7-8 and TRBJ2-5, reads GAGVSQSPRYKVAKRGQDVALRCDPISGHVSLFWYQQALGQGPEFLTYFQNEAQLDKSGLPSDRFFAERPEGSVSTLKIQRTQQEDSAVYLCASSGLMGVETQYFGPGTRLLVL.

V is TRBV7-8 and J is TRBJ2-7, with D possibly being TRBD2 (5 bases). The V end lost 0 bases, the J end lost 2 bases, and 29 bases lay between the germline ends. Looked up from germline, CDR1 is SGHVS and CDR2 is FQNEAQ. This CDR3 has 21 residues. The CDR3 region is CASSLASRTGLTPRLPYEQYF. DNA for the CDR3: TGTGCCAGCAGCTTAGCGTCCAGGACCGGACTTACCCCCCGACTTCCCTACGAGCAGTACTTC.

CDR3 bases: TGTGCCAGCAGTTTACAGGGGTATAGCTCTGGGGCCAACGTCCTGACTTTC. This sequence encodes CASSLQGYSSGANVLTF. V and J are TRBV27 and TRBJ2-6; possibly TRBD1 for D (6 bases). V was shortened by 2 bases and J by 0 bases, with 11 bases between the two germline ends. The length of the CDR3 is 17 residues. Looked up from germline, CDR1 is MNHEY and CDR2 is SMNVEV (reference sequence).